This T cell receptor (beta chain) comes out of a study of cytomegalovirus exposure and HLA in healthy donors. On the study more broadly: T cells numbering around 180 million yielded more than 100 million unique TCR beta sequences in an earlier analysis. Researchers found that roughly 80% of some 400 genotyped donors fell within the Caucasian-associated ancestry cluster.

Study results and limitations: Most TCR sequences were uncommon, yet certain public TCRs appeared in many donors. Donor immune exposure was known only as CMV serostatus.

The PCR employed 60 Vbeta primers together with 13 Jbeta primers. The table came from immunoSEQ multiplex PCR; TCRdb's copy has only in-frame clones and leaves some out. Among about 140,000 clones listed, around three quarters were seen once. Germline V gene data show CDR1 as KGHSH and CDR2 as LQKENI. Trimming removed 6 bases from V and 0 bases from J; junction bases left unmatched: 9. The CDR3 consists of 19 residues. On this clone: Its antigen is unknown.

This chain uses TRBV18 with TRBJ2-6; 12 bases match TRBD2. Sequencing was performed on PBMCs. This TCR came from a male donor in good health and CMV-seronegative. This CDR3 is CASSPRTSGIYSGANVLTF. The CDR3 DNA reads TGTGCCAGCTCCCCAAGGACTAGCGGGATCTACTCTGGGGCCAACGTCCTGACTTTC. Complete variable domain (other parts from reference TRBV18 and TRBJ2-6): NAGVMQNPRHLVRRRGQEARLRCSPMKGHSHVYWYRQLPEEGLKFMVYLQKENIIDESGMPKERFSAEFPKEGPSILRIQQVVRGDSAAYFCASSPRTSGIYSGANVLTFGAGSRLTVL.